A few counts support the clone carrying this TCR beta chain. Its antigen is currently unknown. TCR beta VDJ and CDR3 profiles were obtained from a genomic DNA template. TCRdb re-derived calls from the reads in MiXCR, one entry per CDR3 protein. The table includes approximately 150,000 distinct CDR3 sequences, 60% to 80% detected once. The sample belongs to a study of CD8+CD57+ T cells in acquired aplastic anemia. Study information: DNA from sorted CD4+ and CD8+ cells averaged about 3.2 ug.

Germline V CDR1 and CDR2: LNHNV, YYDKDF (reference sequence). V was trimmed by 5 bases and J by 6 bases, leaving 14 bases between them. CDR3 size: 14 residues. Study-wide findings and caveats: Both patients and controls carried the same twenty-nine CD8+ CDR3 sequences.

All sequencing subjects had displayed CD8+CD57+ cell expansion on flow cytometry. No therapy was given to patients before blood sampling. The sequencing sample was made of sorted CD4+, CD8+, or CD8+CD57+ T cells (not recorded which) from PBMCs. The sequence came from a human donor with aplastic anemia. The J gene is TRBJ2-1, the V gene TRBV15; possibly TRBD2 for D (6 bases). CDR3 DNA sequence: TGTGCCACCAGCTCCGAGATGGGAGGCAATGAGCAGTTCTTC. Its protein is CATSSEMGGNEQFF.